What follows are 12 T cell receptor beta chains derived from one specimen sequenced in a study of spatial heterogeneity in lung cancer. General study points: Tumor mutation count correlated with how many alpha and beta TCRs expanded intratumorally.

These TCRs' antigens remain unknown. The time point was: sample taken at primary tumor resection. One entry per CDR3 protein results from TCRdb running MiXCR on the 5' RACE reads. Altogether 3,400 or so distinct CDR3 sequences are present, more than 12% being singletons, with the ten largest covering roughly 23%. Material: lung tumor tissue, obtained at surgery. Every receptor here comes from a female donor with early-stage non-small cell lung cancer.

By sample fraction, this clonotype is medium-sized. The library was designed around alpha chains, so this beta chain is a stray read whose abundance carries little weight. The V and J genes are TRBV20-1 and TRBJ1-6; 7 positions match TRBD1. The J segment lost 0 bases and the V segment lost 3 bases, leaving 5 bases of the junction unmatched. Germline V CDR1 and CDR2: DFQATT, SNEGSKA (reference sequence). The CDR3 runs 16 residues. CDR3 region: CSARDRLSSYNSPLHF. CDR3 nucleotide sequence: TGCAGTGCTAGGGACAGGTTAAGCTCCTATAATTCACCCCTCCACTTT.

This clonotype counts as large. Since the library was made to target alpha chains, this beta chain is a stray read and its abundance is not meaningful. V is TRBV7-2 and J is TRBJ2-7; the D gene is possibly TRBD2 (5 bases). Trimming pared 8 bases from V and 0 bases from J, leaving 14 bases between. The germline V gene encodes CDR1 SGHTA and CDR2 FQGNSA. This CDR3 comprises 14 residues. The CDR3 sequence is CASCEGWTSYEQYF. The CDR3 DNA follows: TGTGCCAGCTGCGAGGGATGGACCTCCTACGAGCAGTACTTC.

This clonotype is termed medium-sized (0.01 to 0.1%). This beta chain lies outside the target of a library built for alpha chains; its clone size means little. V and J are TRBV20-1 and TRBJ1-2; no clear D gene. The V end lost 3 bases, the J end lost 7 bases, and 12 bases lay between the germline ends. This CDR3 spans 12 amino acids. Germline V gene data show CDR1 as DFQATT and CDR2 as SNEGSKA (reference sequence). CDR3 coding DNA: TGCAGTGCTAGCCCCTTCGACACTGGCTACACCTTC. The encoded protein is CSASPFDTGYTF.

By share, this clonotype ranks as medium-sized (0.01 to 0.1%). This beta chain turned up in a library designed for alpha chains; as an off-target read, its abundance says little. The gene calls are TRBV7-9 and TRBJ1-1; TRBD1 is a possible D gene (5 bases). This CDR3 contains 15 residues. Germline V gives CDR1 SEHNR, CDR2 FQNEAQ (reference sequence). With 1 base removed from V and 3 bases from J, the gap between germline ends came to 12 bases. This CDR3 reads CASSLGGMAYTEAFF. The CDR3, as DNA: TGTGCCAGCAGCTTAGGGGGCATGGCGTACACTGAAGCTTTCTTT.

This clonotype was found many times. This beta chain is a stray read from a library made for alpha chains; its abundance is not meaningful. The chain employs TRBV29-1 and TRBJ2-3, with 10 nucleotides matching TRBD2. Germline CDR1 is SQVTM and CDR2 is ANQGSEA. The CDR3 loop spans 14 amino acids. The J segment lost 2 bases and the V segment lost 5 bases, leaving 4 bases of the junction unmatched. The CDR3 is CSVKTSGYTDTQYF. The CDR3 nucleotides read TGCAGCGTTAAGACTAGCGGGTACACAGATACGCAGTATTTT.

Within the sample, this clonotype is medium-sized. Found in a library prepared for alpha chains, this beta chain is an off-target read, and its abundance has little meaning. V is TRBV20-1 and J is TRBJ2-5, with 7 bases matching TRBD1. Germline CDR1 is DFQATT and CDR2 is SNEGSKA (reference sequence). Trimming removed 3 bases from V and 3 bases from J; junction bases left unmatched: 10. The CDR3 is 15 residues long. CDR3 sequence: CSASGVLGGEETQYF. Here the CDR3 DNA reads TGCAGTGCTAGTGGAGTGCTAGGGGGCGAAGAGACCCAGTACTTC.

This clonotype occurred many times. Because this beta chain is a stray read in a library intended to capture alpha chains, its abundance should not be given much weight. Written as DNA, the CDR3 is TGTGCCAGCAGTCGCGGCGAGGGTAACACTGAAGCTTTCTTT. Protein product: CASSRGEGNTEAFF. V and J are TRBV7-9 and TRBJ1-1; no definite D call. V was cut by 6 bases and J by 2 bases, with 13 bases left in between. From germline, CDR1 is SEHNR and CDR2 FQNEAQ (reference sequence). The CDR3 extends over 14 amino acids.

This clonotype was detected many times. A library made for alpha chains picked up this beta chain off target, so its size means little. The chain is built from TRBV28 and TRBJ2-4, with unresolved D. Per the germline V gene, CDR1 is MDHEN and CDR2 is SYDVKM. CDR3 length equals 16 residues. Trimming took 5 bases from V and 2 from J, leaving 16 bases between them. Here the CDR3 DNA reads TGTGCCAGCAGTCCGAACTTCAGGACCCCCAAAAACATTCAGTACTTC. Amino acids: CASSPNFRTPKNIQYF.

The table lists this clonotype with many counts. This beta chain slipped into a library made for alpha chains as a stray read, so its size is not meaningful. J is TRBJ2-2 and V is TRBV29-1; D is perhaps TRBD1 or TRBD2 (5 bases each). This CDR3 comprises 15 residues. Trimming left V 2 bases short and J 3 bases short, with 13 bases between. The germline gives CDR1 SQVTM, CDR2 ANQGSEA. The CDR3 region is CSVERFGTDTGELFF. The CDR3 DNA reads TGCAGCGTTGAAAGGTTTGGGACCGACACCGGGGAGCTGTTTTTT.

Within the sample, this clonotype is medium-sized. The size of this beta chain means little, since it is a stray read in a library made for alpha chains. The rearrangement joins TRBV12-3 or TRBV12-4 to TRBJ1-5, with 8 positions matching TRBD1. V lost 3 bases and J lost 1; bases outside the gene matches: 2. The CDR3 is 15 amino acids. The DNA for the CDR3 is TGTGCCAGCAGTTTTGGACAGGGAAGCAATCAGCCCCAGCATTTT. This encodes CASSFGQGSNQPQHF.

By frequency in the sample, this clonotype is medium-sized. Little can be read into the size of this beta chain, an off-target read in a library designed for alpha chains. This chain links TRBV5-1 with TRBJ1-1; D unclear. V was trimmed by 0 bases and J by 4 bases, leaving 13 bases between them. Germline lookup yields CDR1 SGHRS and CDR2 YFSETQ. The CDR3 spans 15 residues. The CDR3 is CASSLAASGRTEAFF. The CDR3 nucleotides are TGCGCCAGCAGCTTGGCCGCCTCTGGGCGCACTGAAGCTTTCTTT.

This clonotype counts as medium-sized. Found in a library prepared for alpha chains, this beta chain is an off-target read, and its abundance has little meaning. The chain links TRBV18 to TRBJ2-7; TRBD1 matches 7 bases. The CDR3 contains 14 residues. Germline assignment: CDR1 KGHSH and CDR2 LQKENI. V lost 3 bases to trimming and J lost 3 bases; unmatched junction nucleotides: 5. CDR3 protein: CASSPGQENYEQYF. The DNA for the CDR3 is TGTGCCAGCTCACCCGGACAGGAGAACTACGAGCAGTACTTC.